These 24 T cell receptor beta chains were all obtained from the same sample, sequenced in a study of blood T cell repertoires in COVID-19. Profiled with immunoSEQ multiplex PCR; TCRdb holds only in-frame clones, not every one. The data hold about 160,000 clones, with 75% to 85% observed a single time. The specimen was PBMCs or T cells enriched from blood (not recorded which). These receptors came from a middle-aged man who had recovered from COVID-19.

This clone was counted many times. The chain recombines TRBV10-2 with TRBJ2-1, with TRBD2 as a possible D gene (7 bases). The length of the CDR3 is 16 residues. V shed 0 bases and J shed 2 bases, with 11 bases lying between them. CDR1 is WSHSY and CDR2 is SAAADI in the germline V gene. The CDR3 DNA reads as TGCGCCAGCAGTGAGTCGAGAGGGGGGGCCTACAATGAGCAGTTCTTC. Translating gives CASSESRGGAYNEQFF.

The chain joins TRBV6-2 or TRBV6-3 to TRBJ2-5, with D possibly being TRBD2 (7 bases). V shed 4 bases and J shed 1 base, with 10 bases lying between them. The germline CDR1 and CDR2 sequences are MNHEY and SVGEGT. The CDR3 spans 14 residues. The CDR3 region is CASSFRGAQETQYF. The CDR3 DNA sequence: TGTGCCAGCAGTTTTCGGGGGGCCCAAGAGACCCAGTACTTC.

The rearrangement links TRBV7-9 to TRBJ1-1, with 10 nucleotides matching TRBD1. With 4 bases clipped from V and 11 bases from J, the junction kept 19 bases outside the gene matches. Germline V gene data show CDR1 as SEHNR and CDR2 as FQNEAQ (reference sequence). The CDR3 loop spans 17 amino acids. The CDR3 coding sequence is TGTGCCAGCAGCTCAGCGAGTGGCACCGGGACAGGGGTAAGGGCTTTCTTT. Translating gives CASSSASGTGTGVRAFF.

This rearrangement joins TRBV9 to TRBJ2-7; TRBD2 matches 8 bases. The CDR3 runs to 15 residues. Per the germline V gene, CDR1 is SGDLS and CDR2 is YYNGEE. J gave up 7 bases and V 4 bases, and 13 bases lay outside the gene matches. CDR3 nucleotides: TGTGCCAGCAGCTTACGCGGGGGGCGGGGTGAAGAGCAGTACTTC. The encoded protein is CASSLRGGRGEEQYF.

This chain's CDR3 is CASSPTQETQYF. The CDR3 bases are TGTGCCAGCTCACCTACACAAGAGACCCAGTACTTC. The chain links TRBV18 to TRBJ2-5; D unresolved. Germline CDR1 and CDR2: KGHSH and LQKENI. Trimming left V 3 bases short and J 2 bases short, with 4 bases between. This CDR3 comprises 12 residues.

The rearrangement uses TRBV7-2 and TRBJ2-1, with 8 bases lining up with TRBD2. The germline gives CDR1 SGHTA, CDR2 FQGNSA. The CDR3 loop spans 15 amino acids. Unmatched junction bases numbered 11, after V lost 7 bases and J lost 6 bases. This chain's CDR3 is CASTRRRGGRNEQFF. In DNA, the CDR3 is TGTGCCAGCACTCGCCGCCGGGGGGGCCGCAATGAGCAGTTCTTC.

The chain links TRBV19 to TRBJ2-1; 13 bases are shared with TRBD2. The V and J ends lost 5 bases and 5 bases, in that order; junction bases with no gene match: 6. Looked up from germline, CDR1 is LNHDA and CDR2 is SQIVND (reference sequence). This CDR3 is built from 16 residues. The CDR3: CASSVDGLAGDNEQFF. The CDR3 coding sequence is TGTGCCAGTAGTGTTGATGGACTAGCGGGGGACAATGAGCAGTTCTTC. Looking up the rest from reference TRBV19 and TRBJ2-1 gives the full variable domain: DGGITQSPKYLFRKEGQNVTLSCEQNLNHDAMYWYRQDPGQGLRLIYYSQIVNDFQKGDIAEGYSVSREKKESFPLTVTSAQKNPTAFYLCASSVDGLAGDNEQFFGPGTRLTVL.

The chain employs TRBV5-1 and TRBJ2-1; D gene uncertain. The CDR3 runs 12 residues. Germline values: CDR1 SGHRS, CDR2 YFSETQ. V was shortened by 1 base and J by 8 bases, with 7 bases between the two germline ends. The DNA of the CDR3 is TGCGCCAGCAGCTTGTCTCAGGATGAGCAGTTCTTC. Amino acid sequence: CASSLSQDEQFF.

The J gene is TRBJ1-1, the V gene TRBV11-2, with D unclear. Germline-derived CDR1 and CDR2 are SGHAT and FQNNGV. This CDR3 is 16 amino acids long. The V end was cut by 5 bases, the J end by 3 bases, with 19 bases between. CDR3 amino acids: CASSLEYGGDDTEAFF. The DNA of the CDR3 is TGTGCCAGCAGCCTCGAATATGGCGGGGATGACACTGAAGCTTTCTTT.

This chain joins TRBV19 and TRBJ1-5; the match to TRBD1 covers 9 bases. Per germline, CDR1 LNHDA and CDR2 SQIVND (reference sequence). V gave up 5 bases and J gave up 0 bases; unmatched junction bases: 29. The CDR3 totals 24 residues. The DNA for the CDR3 is TGTGCCAGTAGTCCCTTTGTCCCACCGGGACAGGGAAGCGGAGGGCGTTATAGCAATCAGCCCCAGCATTTT. Amino acid sequence: CASSPFVPPGQGSGGRYSNQPQHF.

The chain uses TRBV7-9 and TRBJ2-1, with TRBD2 as a possible D gene (6 bases). V shed 0 bases and J shed 7 bases, with 10 bases lying between them. Germline V gene lookup returns CDR1 SEHNR and CDR2 FQNEAQ (reference sequence). The CDR3 runs 14 residues. This chain's CDR3 is CASSLAGGGNEQFF. CDR3 DNA: TGTGCCAGCAGCTTAGCTGGCGGAGGGAATGAGCAGTTCTTC.

The chain carries TRBV7-1 and TRBJ1-1, with 9 bases identical to TRBD1. TRBV7-1 belongs to the ORF category, with a function that is uncertain. This CDR3 contains 24 residues. The J segment lost 1 base and the V segment lost 3 bases, leaving 30 bases of the junction unmatched. This CDR3 is CASSSWDRERSRRDEGGENTEAFF. CDR3 DNA sequence: TGTGCCAGCAGCTCCTGGGACAGGGAAAGGTCACGAAGGGACGAGGGGGGGGAGAACACTGAAGCTTTCTTT.

The gene calls are TRBV2 and TRBJ2-3, with TRBD1 identical over 7 bases. CDR3 length: 14 residues. Germline V lookup: CDR1 SNHLY, CDR2 FYNNEI. V gave up 1 base and J gave up 7 bases; unmatched junction bases: 5. The CDR3 coding sequence is TGTGCCAGCAGTGAAGAACAGGGGAGCAATACGCAGTATTTT. Protein sequence: CASSEEQGSNTQYF.

The genes are TRBV6-5 and TRBJ1-1; 7 bases agree with TRBD1. Germline CDR1 MNHEY, CDR2 SVGAGI. The CDR3 runs 14 residues. J gave up 1 base and V 6 bases, and 5 bases lay outside the gene matches. The CDR3 DNA sequence: TGTGCCAGCAGGACAGGGAATCCGAACACTGAAGCTTTCTTT. It encodes CASRTGNPNTEAFF.

The J gene is TRBJ1-1, the V gene TRBV11-2; possibly TRBD1 for D (6 bases). Germline loops: CDR1 SGHAT, CDR2 FQNNGV. The V end was cut by 3 bases, the J end by 5 bases, with 10 bases between. The CDR3 is made up of 13 amino acids. CDR3: CASSFRGATEAFF. CDR3 nucleotide sequence: TGTGCCAGCAGCTTCCGGGGGGCTACTGAAGCTTTCTTT.

CDR3 region: CASSFPGQPTRGYTF. The CDR3, as DNA: TGTGCCAGCAGTTTCCCGGGACAGCCCACCAGAGGCTACACCTTC. V gene TRBV28 combines with J gene TRBJ1-2; 7 nucleotides match TRBD1. CDR1 is MDHEN, CDR2 SYDVKM, per germline. V dropped 3 bases and J dropped 8; count of bases not matched to a gene: 12. This CDR3 has 15 amino acids.

The chain combines TRBV27 with TRBJ2-5; D remains unclear. Trimming cost V 2 bases and J 3 bases, with 10 bases left between them. In germline, CDR1 is MNHEY, CDR2 SMNVEV (reference sequence). CDR3 length: 14 residues. In DNA form, the CDR3 reads TGTGCCAGCAGTTTAGACGGAGCCGAAGAGACCCAGTACTTC. It specifies CASSLDGAEETQYF.

V usage is TRBV5-1 and J usage is TRBJ2-1, with D tentatively TRBD2 (7 bases). Germline CDR1 is SGHRS and CDR2 is YFSETQ. V dropped 3 bases and J dropped 9 bases, with 16 bases sitting between them. The CDR3 is 14 amino acids. The CDR3 is CASSSGRGEGEQFF. Here the CDR3 DNA reads TGCGCCAGCAGCTCGGGGAGGGGGGAAGGTGAGCAGTTCTTC. Complete variable domain (other parts from reference TRBV5-1 and TRBJ2-1): KAGVTQTPRYLIKTRGQQVTLSCSPISGHRSVSWYQQTPGQGLQFLFEYFSETQRNKGNFPGRFSGRQFSNSRSEMNVSTLELGDSALYLCASSSGRGEGEQFFGPGTRLTVL.

The V call is TRBV21-1, the J call TRBJ1-6. TRBV21-1 counts as a pseudogene. The length of the CDR3 is 16 residues. CDR3 coding DNA: TGTGCCAGCAGCAAGGGACTCCTTCTCGACAATTCACCCCTCCACTTT. Translating gives CASSKGLLLDNSPLHF.

J is TRBJ2-2 and V is TRBV9; 8 nucleotides align to TRBD2. Trimming removed 4 bases from V and 6 bases from J; junction bases left unmatched: 8. CDR1 and CDR2 from the germline V gene are SGDLS and YYNGEE. This CDR3 contains 15 residues. CDR3 in DNA: TGTGCCAGCAGCATCTCCGGGGGGGCCTCCGGGGAGCTGTTTTTT. This codes for CASSISGGASGELFF. Full variable domain (outside the CDR3, taken from reference TRBV9 and TRBJ2-2): DSGVTQTPKHLITATGQRVTLRCSPRSGDLSVYWYQQSLDQGLQFLIQYYNGEERAKGNILERFSAQQFPDLHSELNLSSLELGDSALYFCASSISGGASGELFFGEGSRLTVL.

This clone was picked up one time. In DNA, the CDR3 is TGTGCCAGCAGCCCCAGCGGGGGGGCTTGGACCGGGGAGCTGTTTTTT. This translates into CASSPSGGAWTGELFF. The chain uses TRBV9 and TRBJ2-2, with 10 bases fitting TRBD2. The junction had 8 bases not matched to a gene; V was cut back by 4 bases and J by 5 bases. Germline V gives CDR1 SGDLS, CDR2 YYNGEE. The CDR3 runs to 16 residues.

A single count supports this clone. The CDR3 region has the DNA TGTGCCATCAGTGGTCCCGGGACAGGGCGCCCGAACACTGAAGCTTTCTTT. Translating it yields CAISGPGTGRPNTEAFF. This chain links TRBV10-3 with TRBJ1-1; 9 bases fit TRBD1. Germline CDR1 reads ENHRY; CDR2 reads SYGVKD. There are 17 residues in the CDR3. Trimming removed 4 bases from V and 1 base from J; junction bases left unmatched: 10.

The chain has TRBV5-1 and TRBJ2-7, with D perhaps matching TRBD2 (6 bases). Trimming shortened V by 2 bases and J by 5 bases, and 20 bases separated the two germline ends. Germline V CDR1 and CDR2: SGHRS, YFSETQ. This CDR3 spans 16 amino acids. CDR3 protein: CASSLIGGAGGHEQYF. The CDR3 DNA is TGCGCCAGCAGCTTAATAGGAGGGGCCGGAGGCCACGAGCAGTACTTC.

The gene calls are TRBV2 and TRBJ2-2; TRBD2 matches 7 bases. This CDR3 contains 15 residues. V was clipped by 6 bases and J by 8 bases; unmatched bases: 12. Germline-derived CDR1 and CDR2 are SNHLY and FYNNEI. The CDR3 DNA reads as TGTGCCAGCAGGGGTTCAAGCGGGGTTTGGGGGGAGCTGTTTTTT. Translation: CASRGSSGVWGELFF.